This T cell receptor beta chain was captured by sequencing in a study of shared clonotypes between healthy human individuals. The CDR3 runs 12 residues. V trimming: 4 bases; J trimming: 4 bases; junction bases outside the gene matches: 0. CDR1 and CDR2 (germline): MDHEN, SYDVKM. Sequencing used immunoSEQ multiplex PCR; TCRdb keeps in-frame clones, though not all of them. Among about 1.1 million clones listed, 75% to 80% were seen once. The chain has TRBV28 and TRBJ2-7; 8 nucleotides line up with TRBD1. This TCR derives from a man in his late teens or twenties in good health. Some clones in this sample may be carry-over from other donors' samples. Sequenced sample: memory CD4+ T cells from PBMCs. The subset: CD45RA-negative fraction. CDR3 sequence reads: CASSYRGYEQYF. The CDR3 DNA sequence: TGTGCCAGCAGTTACAGGGGGTACGAGCAGTACTTC. Complete variable domain (other parts from reference TRBV28 and TRBJ2-7): DVKVTQSSRYLVKRTGEKVFLECVQDMDHENMFWYRQDPGLGLRLIYFSYDVKMKEKGDIPEGYSVSREKKERFSLILESASTNQTSMYLCASSYRGYEQYFGPGTRLTVT.